This T cell receptor (beta chain) was obtained from a study of T cell repertoires in cytomegalovirus infection. Study details: Newly reported HLA-C-restricted and thoroughly characterized HLA-B-restricted CMV epitopes were employed. Study-wide points: Cumulative public TCR beta family frequency identified CMV carriers with the relevant HLA. Predominance within the ex vivo response was attributable to HLA-C-restricted CMV-specific TCR beta clonotypes.

MiXCR, run by TCRdb on the reads, gives a single entry per CDR3 protein. The profile covers about 900,000 distinct CDR3 sequences, with about 33% appearing a single time and 13% taken by the ten largest. This clonotype was seen at least ten times. What it binds is unknown. The CDR3 totals 14 residues. Per the germline V gene, CDR1 is SGHVS and CDR2 is FQNEAQ. Trimming removed 1 base from V and 1 base from J, with 7 bases in between. The chain has TRBV7-8 and TRBJ1-1, with D perhaps matching TRBD1 (5 bases). This sequence originates from a human donor in good health (CMV status not recorded). Some clones in this sample may be carry-over from other donors' samples. The source material was cultured CD8+ T cells from PBMCs, sampled from culture after CMV antigen stimulation. The CDR3 sequence: CASSLEGRNTEAFF. The CDR3 DNA is TGTGCCAGCAGCTTAGAGGGGAGGAACACTGAAGCTTTCTTT.